This passage covers 30 T cell receptor beta chains from one sample sequenced in a study of radiotherapy plus CTLA-4 blockade in lung cancer (dated by TCRdb to the late 2010s). The library was prepared using the immunoSEQ multiplex PCR assay. TCRdb obtained this table from immuneACCESS and retained in-frame rearrangements with V and J assigned. These tables miss some clones; where compared with another copy, unresolved V genes account for less than half of the shortfall, and the remainder is unexplained. Within this sample are around 95,000 clones, with around four fifths of them counted one time only. The ten biggest clones cover over 0.75% of the sample. The sample in question was peripheral blood, obtained from a patient treated with radiotherapy plus ipilimumab. The receptors originated from a human donor with non-small cell lung cancer who had stable disease on radiotherapy plus ipilimumab.

The rearrangement links TRBV9 to TRBJ2-1, with D perhaps TRBD2 (5 bases). Germline CDR1 and CDR2: SGDLS and YYNGEE. The ends were cut back, 3 bases at V and 2 bases at J, with 15 bases in the middle. The CDR3 loop spans 16 amino acids. CDR3 DNA: TGTGCCAGCAGCGCACCGGGAAGCGCTCCCTACAATGAGCAGTTCTTC. Amino acid sequence: CASSAPGSAPYNEQFF.

This clone occurred a few times. The chain joins TRBV19 to TRBJ2-1; 13 nucleotides agree with TRBD2. The V and J ends lost 5 bases and 2 bases, in that order; junction bases with no gene match: 3. There are 16 residues in the CDR3. The germline V gene encodes CDR1 LNHDA and CDR2 SQIVND (reference sequence). Written as DNA, the CDR3 is TGTGCCAGTAGTGCCGGACTAGCGGGGGCCTACAATGAGCAGTTCTTC. Protein sequence: CASSAGLAGAYNEQFF.

This clone was seen only a few times. The V and J genes are TRBV7-8 and TRBJ2-7, with 15 bases fitting TRBD2. Losses at the gene ends were 4 bases for V and 4 bases for J; bases not matched to a gene: 8. Germline CDR1 SGHVS, CDR2 FQNEAQ. CDR3 length equals 17 residues. The CDR3 coding sequence is TGTGCCAGCAGCTGGACTAGCGGGGGGGCCGTCAAGTACGAGCAGTACTTC. Its protein is CASSWTSGGAVKYEQYF.

CDR3 DNA sequence: TGTGCCAGCAGCATAACCGGACAGATCTACGAGCAGTACTTC. This encodes CASSITGQIYEQYF. The chain is built from TRBV27 and TRBJ2-7; possible D gene TRBD1, 6 bases. Germline V gene lookup returns CDR1 MNHEY and CDR2 SMNVEV (reference sequence). The V end lost 6 bases, the J end lost 3 bases, and 15 bases lay between the germline ends. CDR3 length: 14 amino acids.

The chain is built from TRBV7-2 and TRBJ2-7; the match to TRBD2 covers 12 bases. The V gene end was trimmed by 4 bases and the J gene end by 0 bases; junction bases not matched to a gene: 1. The germline gives CDR1 SGHTA, CDR2 FQGNSA. The CDR3 length is 15 residues. CDR3 region: CASSSSGGVSYEQYF. Here the CDR3 DNA reads TGTGCCAGCAGCTCTAGCGGGGGGGTCTCCTACGAGCAGTACTTC.

The gene calls are TRBV6-5 and TRBJ1-1, with D unclear. From germline, CDR1 is MNHEY and CDR2 SVGAGI. The ends were cut back, 2 bases at V and 1 base at J, with 11 bases in the middle. CDR3 length equals 15 residues. CDR3 coding DNA: TGTGCCAGCAGTTACGAGCGGCAGGCGAACACTGAAGCTTTCTTT. Amino acids: CASSYERQANTEAFF.

The chain recombines TRBV5-4 with TRBJ2-5, with D hard to call. V lost 4 bases, J lost 2 bases, and 12 bases lay in between. The V gene's germline CDR1 is SGHNT and CDR2 YYREEE (reference sequence). This CDR3 has 14 residues. The DNA of the CDR3 is TGTGCCAGCAGCCCACGACACCTACAAGAGACCCAGTACTTC. Amino acid sequence: CASSPRHLQETQYF.

This chain uses TRBV7-3 with TRBJ1-5; D not resolved. Trimming left V 8 bases short and J 5 bases short, with 13 bases between. Per the germline V gene, CDR1 is SGHTA and CDR2 is FQGTGA. The CDR3 has 13 amino acids. The CDR3 protein is CASRRVSDQPQHF. The CDR3 DNA is TGTGCCAGCCGACGGGTTTCCGATCAGCCCCAGCATTTT.

The gene calls are TRBV30 and TRBJ2-7; TRBD1 or TRBD2 may be the D gene (5 bases each). The CDR3 loop spans 11 amino acids. The germline V gene has CDR1 GTSNPN and CDR2 SVGIG (reference sequence). Trimming removed 7 bases at V and 4 bases at J, with 11 bases between. The CDR3 nucleotides are TGTGCCTCGGGGCGAGAATACGAGCAGTACTTC. Residues: CASGREYEQYF.

This clone was counted a single time. The V and J genes are TRBV29-1 and TRBJ2-3; a possible D gene is TRBD2 (6 bases). Trimming stripped 3 bases from V and 4 bases from J, with 17 bases between. CDR3 length: 15 amino acids. The V gene's germline CDR1 is SQVTM and CDR2 ANQGSEA. This chain's CDR3 is CSVEGISGLPDTQYF. As DNA, the CDR3 is TGCAGCGTTGAGGGAATTAGCGGCTTGCCAGATACGCAGTATTTT.

This rearrangement joins TRBV5-5 to TRBJ1-6; 8 positions agree with TRBD1. The CDR3 is made up of 14 amino acids. Trimming removed 1 base from V and 8 bases from J; junction bases left unmatched: 2. Looked up from germline, CDR1 is SGHKS and CDR2 is YYEKEE (reference sequence). The CDR3 reads CASSLPQGDSPLHF. The CDR3 DNA sequence: TGTGCCAGCAGCTTGCCACAGGGGGATTCACCCCTCCACTTT. Filled out from reference TRBV5-5 and TRBJ1-6, the complete variable domain reads DAGVTQSPTHLIKTRGQQVTLRCSPISGHKSVSWYQQVLGQGPQFIFQYYEKEERGRGNFPDRFSARQFPNYSSELNVNALLLGDSALYLCASSLPQGDSPLHFGNGTRLTVT.

The rearrangement joins TRBV15 to TRBJ2-2; D ambiguous. Trimming cost V 5 bases and J 5 bases, with 12 bases left between them. CDR1 is LNHNV and CDR2 is YYDKDF in the germline V gene (reference sequence). The CDR3 length is 14 residues. The CDR3 bases are TGTGCCACCAGCTTCGGAGCCGAGACCGGGGAGCTGTTTTTT. Translating gives CATSFGAETGELFF.

The genes are TRBV28 and TRBJ1-1; D call uncertain. The CDR3 sequence is 12 residues long. The ends were cut back, 3 bases at V and 8 bases at J, with 10 bases in the middle. The germline gives CDR1 MDHEN, CDR2 SYDVKM. CDR3 sequence: CASSFLGSEAFF. The CDR3 DNA follows: TGTGCCAGCAGTTTCCTAGGGAGCGAAGCTTTCTTT.

The chain combines TRBV7-2 with TRBJ2-5, with D unresolved. This CDR3 contains 13 residues. Trimming took 3 bases from V and 2 from J, leaving 7 bases between them. Germline lookup yields CDR1 SGHTA and CDR2 FQGNSA. The CDR3 region is CASSFGRQETQYF. The CDR3 DNA is TGTGCCAGCAGCTTTGGTAGACAAGAGACCCAGTACTTC.

The chain carries TRBV6-5 and TRBJ1-6; D perhaps matches TRBD1 (6 bases). V was pared by 6 bases and J by 8 bases, with 11 bases between. Germline V lookup: CDR1 MNHEY, CDR2 SVGAGI. The CDR3 runs 13 residues. Written as DNA, the CDR3 is TGTGCCAGCAGGGATACAGGGTATTCACCCCTCCACTTT. Protein product: CASRDTGYSPLHF.

This clone was seen more than once but under ten times. The chain is built from TRBV9 and TRBJ2-3; 9 nucleotides agree with TRBD2. The CDR3 consists of 16 residues. Germline V gives CDR1 SGDLS, CDR2 YYNGEE. V trimming: 4 bases; J trimming: 3 bases; junction bases outside the gene matches: 9. The CDR3 loop is CASSPDAGGPTDTQYF. CDR3 coding DNA: TGTGCCAGCAGCCCAGATGCGGGGGGGCCGACAGATACGCAGTATTTT. Complete variable domain (other parts from reference TRBV9 and TRBJ2-3): DSGVTQTPKHLITATGQRVTLRCSPRSGDLSVYWYQQSLDQGLQFLIQYYNGEERAKGNILERFSAQQFPDLHSELNLSSLELGDSALYFCASSPDAGGPTDTQYFGPGTRLTVL.

The chain employs TRBV9 and TRBJ1-4; TRBD1 matches 8 bases. V lost 4 bases and J lost 5; bases outside the gene matches: 10. This CDR3 is built from 16 residues. The V gene's germline CDR1 is SGDLS and CDR2 YYNGEE. CDR3 bases: TGTGCCAGCAGCCGTACAGGGGGGAATGGAAATGAAAAACTGTTTTTT. This translates into CASSRTGGNGNEKLFF.

This chain connects TRBV19 to TRBJ2-1; 12 bases line up with TRBD2. Germline V CDR1 and CDR2: LNHDA, SQIVND (reference sequence). The CDR3 covers 15 residues. The J segment lost 8 bases and the V segment lost 6 bases, leaving 8 bases of the junction unmatched. The CDR3 nucleotides read TGTGCCAGTAGAACTCTAGCGGGGGGGCTTGATGAGCAGTTCTTC. This gives the protein CASRTLAGGLDEQFF. The full variable domain, with the rest looked up from reference TRBV19 and TRBJ2-1, is DGGITQSPKYLFRKEGQNVTLSCEQNLNHDAMYWYRQDPGQGLRLIYYSQIVNDFQKGDIAEGYSVSREKKESFPLTVTSAQKNPTAFYLCASRTLAGGLDEQFFGPGTRLTVL.

The J gene is TRBJ2-5, the V gene TRBV18, with D unresolved. Per the germline V gene, CDR1 is KGHSH and CDR2 is LQKENI. V shed 1 base and J shed 5 bases, with 11 bases lying between them. The CDR3 spans 14 residues. Here the CDR3 reads CASSPRFGRETQYF. The CDR3 DNA reads TGTGCCAGCTCACCACGTTTTGGCAGGGAGACCCAGTACTTC.

The gene calls are TRBV9 and TRBJ1-5; D gene unclear. Trimming shortened V by 4 bases and J by 4 bases, and 12 bases separated the two germline ends. CDR1 and CDR2 from the germline V gene are SGDLS and YYNGEE. The CDR3 loop spans 14 amino acids. CDR3 residues: CASSHDWTNQPQHF. DNA for the CDR3: TGTGCCAGCAGCCACGACTGGACTAATCAGCCCCAGCATTTT.

This sequence joins TRBV14 and TRBJ2-1; D remains unclear. Germline V gene lookup returns CDR1 SGHDN and CDR2 FVKESK. Trimming took off 1 base at V and 10 bases at J, with 14 bases between the two ends. This CDR3 is 14 amino acids long. For the CDR3, the DNA is TGTGCCAGCAGCCAAGGAGAAGGGCTCGGGGAGCAGTTCTTC. Translating it yields CASSQGEGLGEQFF.

V usage is TRBV30 and J usage is TRBJ1-2; D is uncertain. Germline loops: CDR1 GTSNPN, CDR2 SVGIG (reference sequence). V was trimmed by 0 bases and J by 0 bases, leaving 11 bases between them. The CDR3 extends over 15 amino acids. CDR3 protein: CAWSVGGRTNYGYTF. The CDR3 DNA reads as TGTGCCTGGAGTGTGGGTGGCAGAACTAACTATGGCTACACCTTC.

The chain employs TRBV5-1 and TRBJ1-5, with TRBD1 matching over 8 bases. CDR3 length: 15 residues. The V gene's germline CDR1 is SGHRS and CDR2 YFSETQ. J lost 7 bases, V lost 4 bases, and 10 bases had no gene match. The CDR3 is CASSAGTGFRQPQHF. DNA for the CDR3: TGCGCCAGCAGCGCCGGGACAGGCTTTCGGCAGCCCCAGCATTTT.

This clone came up once. The J gene is TRBJ2-1, the V gene TRBV11-2, with 15 positions matching TRBD2. The CDR3 consists of 19 residues. Per the germline V gene, CDR1 is SGHAT and CDR2 is FQNNGV. The J segment lost 5 bases and the V segment lost 4 bases, leaving 12 bases of the junction unmatched. CDR3: CASSSPGLAGGKGDNEQFF. As DNA, the CDR3 is TGTGCCAGCAGCTCGCCGGGACTAGCGGGGGGAAAGGGGGACAATGAGCAGTTCTTC. Together with reference TRBV11-2 and TRBJ2-1, the CDR3 gives the full variable domain: EAGVAQSPRYKIIEKRQSVAFWCNPISGHATLYWYQQILGQGPKLLIQFQNNGVVDDSQLPKDRFSAERLKGVDSTLKIQPAKLEDSAVYLCASSSPGLAGGKGDNEQFFGPGTRLTVL.

The chain uses TRBV9 and TRBJ2-2, with 8 bases aligning to TRBD2. The CDR3 loop spans 17 amino acids. The germline V gene has CDR1 SGDLS and CDR2 YYNGEE. The V gene end was trimmed by 2 bases and the J gene end by 3 bases; junction bases not matched to a gene: 9. DNA of the CDR3: TGTGCCAGCAGCGTGGTCCGGAGACTAGCGTACACCGGGGAGCTGTTTTTT. Its protein is CASSVVRRLAYTGELFF.

The V call is TRBV28, the J call TRBJ1-1; possibly TRBD1 for D (5 bases). This CDR3 is built from 16 residues. V dropped 7 bases and J dropped 0 bases, with 18 bases sitting between them. Germline-derived CDR1 and CDR2 are MDHEN and SYDVKM. The CDR3 bases are TGTGCCAGCACTGGACATGACCTTATCATGAACACTGAAGCTTTCTTT. Translation gives CASTGHDLIMNTEAFF.

V gene TRBV6-5 combines with J gene TRBJ2-1, with TRBD2 matching 13 bases. V was pared by 6 bases and J by 9 bases, with 8 bases of the junction left unmatched. This CDR3 is 15 amino acids long. Per germline, CDR1 MNHEY and CDR2 SVGAGI. The CDR3 DNA is TGTGCCAGCAGGCCTACTAGCGGGAGGGCCCCTGAGCAGTTCTTC. This gives the protein CASRPTSGRAPEQFF.

The chain links TRBV23-1 to TRBJ1-5; 8 positions agree with TRBD1. TRBV23-1 is flagged as an ORF with uncertain function. This CDR3 spans 20 amino acids. Trimming cost V 0 bases and J 0 bases; bases outside gene matches: 13. In DNA, the CDR3 is TGCGCCAGCAGTCAATCGTCTCCGCCGACAGGGGAAAATAGCAATCAGCCCCAGCATTTT. It encodes CASSQSSPPTGENSNQPQHF.

The chain couples TRBV5-1 to TRBJ2-5; D is undetermined. V was shortened by 0 bases and J by 0 bases, with 6 bases between the two germline ends. CDR1 is SGHRS, CDR2 YFSETQ, per germline. This CDR3 is 14 amino acids long. CDR3 sequence reads: CASSLAKYQETQYF. In nucleotides, the CDR3 is TGCGCCAGCAGCTTGGCCAAGTACCAAGAGACCCAGTACTTC.

V gene TRBV4-1 combines with J gene TRBJ2-1, with 7 bases fitting TRBD2. The CDR3 is made up of 17 amino acids. Germline V gene lookup returns CDR1 MGHRA and CDR2 YSYEKL. The junction had 5 bases not matched to a gene; V was cut back by 0 bases and J by 0 bases. CDR3 amino acids: CASSQEEAGSSYNEQFF. CDR3 DNA: TGCGCCAGCAGCCAAGAGGAAGCGGGGAGCTCCTACAATGAGCAGTTCTTC.